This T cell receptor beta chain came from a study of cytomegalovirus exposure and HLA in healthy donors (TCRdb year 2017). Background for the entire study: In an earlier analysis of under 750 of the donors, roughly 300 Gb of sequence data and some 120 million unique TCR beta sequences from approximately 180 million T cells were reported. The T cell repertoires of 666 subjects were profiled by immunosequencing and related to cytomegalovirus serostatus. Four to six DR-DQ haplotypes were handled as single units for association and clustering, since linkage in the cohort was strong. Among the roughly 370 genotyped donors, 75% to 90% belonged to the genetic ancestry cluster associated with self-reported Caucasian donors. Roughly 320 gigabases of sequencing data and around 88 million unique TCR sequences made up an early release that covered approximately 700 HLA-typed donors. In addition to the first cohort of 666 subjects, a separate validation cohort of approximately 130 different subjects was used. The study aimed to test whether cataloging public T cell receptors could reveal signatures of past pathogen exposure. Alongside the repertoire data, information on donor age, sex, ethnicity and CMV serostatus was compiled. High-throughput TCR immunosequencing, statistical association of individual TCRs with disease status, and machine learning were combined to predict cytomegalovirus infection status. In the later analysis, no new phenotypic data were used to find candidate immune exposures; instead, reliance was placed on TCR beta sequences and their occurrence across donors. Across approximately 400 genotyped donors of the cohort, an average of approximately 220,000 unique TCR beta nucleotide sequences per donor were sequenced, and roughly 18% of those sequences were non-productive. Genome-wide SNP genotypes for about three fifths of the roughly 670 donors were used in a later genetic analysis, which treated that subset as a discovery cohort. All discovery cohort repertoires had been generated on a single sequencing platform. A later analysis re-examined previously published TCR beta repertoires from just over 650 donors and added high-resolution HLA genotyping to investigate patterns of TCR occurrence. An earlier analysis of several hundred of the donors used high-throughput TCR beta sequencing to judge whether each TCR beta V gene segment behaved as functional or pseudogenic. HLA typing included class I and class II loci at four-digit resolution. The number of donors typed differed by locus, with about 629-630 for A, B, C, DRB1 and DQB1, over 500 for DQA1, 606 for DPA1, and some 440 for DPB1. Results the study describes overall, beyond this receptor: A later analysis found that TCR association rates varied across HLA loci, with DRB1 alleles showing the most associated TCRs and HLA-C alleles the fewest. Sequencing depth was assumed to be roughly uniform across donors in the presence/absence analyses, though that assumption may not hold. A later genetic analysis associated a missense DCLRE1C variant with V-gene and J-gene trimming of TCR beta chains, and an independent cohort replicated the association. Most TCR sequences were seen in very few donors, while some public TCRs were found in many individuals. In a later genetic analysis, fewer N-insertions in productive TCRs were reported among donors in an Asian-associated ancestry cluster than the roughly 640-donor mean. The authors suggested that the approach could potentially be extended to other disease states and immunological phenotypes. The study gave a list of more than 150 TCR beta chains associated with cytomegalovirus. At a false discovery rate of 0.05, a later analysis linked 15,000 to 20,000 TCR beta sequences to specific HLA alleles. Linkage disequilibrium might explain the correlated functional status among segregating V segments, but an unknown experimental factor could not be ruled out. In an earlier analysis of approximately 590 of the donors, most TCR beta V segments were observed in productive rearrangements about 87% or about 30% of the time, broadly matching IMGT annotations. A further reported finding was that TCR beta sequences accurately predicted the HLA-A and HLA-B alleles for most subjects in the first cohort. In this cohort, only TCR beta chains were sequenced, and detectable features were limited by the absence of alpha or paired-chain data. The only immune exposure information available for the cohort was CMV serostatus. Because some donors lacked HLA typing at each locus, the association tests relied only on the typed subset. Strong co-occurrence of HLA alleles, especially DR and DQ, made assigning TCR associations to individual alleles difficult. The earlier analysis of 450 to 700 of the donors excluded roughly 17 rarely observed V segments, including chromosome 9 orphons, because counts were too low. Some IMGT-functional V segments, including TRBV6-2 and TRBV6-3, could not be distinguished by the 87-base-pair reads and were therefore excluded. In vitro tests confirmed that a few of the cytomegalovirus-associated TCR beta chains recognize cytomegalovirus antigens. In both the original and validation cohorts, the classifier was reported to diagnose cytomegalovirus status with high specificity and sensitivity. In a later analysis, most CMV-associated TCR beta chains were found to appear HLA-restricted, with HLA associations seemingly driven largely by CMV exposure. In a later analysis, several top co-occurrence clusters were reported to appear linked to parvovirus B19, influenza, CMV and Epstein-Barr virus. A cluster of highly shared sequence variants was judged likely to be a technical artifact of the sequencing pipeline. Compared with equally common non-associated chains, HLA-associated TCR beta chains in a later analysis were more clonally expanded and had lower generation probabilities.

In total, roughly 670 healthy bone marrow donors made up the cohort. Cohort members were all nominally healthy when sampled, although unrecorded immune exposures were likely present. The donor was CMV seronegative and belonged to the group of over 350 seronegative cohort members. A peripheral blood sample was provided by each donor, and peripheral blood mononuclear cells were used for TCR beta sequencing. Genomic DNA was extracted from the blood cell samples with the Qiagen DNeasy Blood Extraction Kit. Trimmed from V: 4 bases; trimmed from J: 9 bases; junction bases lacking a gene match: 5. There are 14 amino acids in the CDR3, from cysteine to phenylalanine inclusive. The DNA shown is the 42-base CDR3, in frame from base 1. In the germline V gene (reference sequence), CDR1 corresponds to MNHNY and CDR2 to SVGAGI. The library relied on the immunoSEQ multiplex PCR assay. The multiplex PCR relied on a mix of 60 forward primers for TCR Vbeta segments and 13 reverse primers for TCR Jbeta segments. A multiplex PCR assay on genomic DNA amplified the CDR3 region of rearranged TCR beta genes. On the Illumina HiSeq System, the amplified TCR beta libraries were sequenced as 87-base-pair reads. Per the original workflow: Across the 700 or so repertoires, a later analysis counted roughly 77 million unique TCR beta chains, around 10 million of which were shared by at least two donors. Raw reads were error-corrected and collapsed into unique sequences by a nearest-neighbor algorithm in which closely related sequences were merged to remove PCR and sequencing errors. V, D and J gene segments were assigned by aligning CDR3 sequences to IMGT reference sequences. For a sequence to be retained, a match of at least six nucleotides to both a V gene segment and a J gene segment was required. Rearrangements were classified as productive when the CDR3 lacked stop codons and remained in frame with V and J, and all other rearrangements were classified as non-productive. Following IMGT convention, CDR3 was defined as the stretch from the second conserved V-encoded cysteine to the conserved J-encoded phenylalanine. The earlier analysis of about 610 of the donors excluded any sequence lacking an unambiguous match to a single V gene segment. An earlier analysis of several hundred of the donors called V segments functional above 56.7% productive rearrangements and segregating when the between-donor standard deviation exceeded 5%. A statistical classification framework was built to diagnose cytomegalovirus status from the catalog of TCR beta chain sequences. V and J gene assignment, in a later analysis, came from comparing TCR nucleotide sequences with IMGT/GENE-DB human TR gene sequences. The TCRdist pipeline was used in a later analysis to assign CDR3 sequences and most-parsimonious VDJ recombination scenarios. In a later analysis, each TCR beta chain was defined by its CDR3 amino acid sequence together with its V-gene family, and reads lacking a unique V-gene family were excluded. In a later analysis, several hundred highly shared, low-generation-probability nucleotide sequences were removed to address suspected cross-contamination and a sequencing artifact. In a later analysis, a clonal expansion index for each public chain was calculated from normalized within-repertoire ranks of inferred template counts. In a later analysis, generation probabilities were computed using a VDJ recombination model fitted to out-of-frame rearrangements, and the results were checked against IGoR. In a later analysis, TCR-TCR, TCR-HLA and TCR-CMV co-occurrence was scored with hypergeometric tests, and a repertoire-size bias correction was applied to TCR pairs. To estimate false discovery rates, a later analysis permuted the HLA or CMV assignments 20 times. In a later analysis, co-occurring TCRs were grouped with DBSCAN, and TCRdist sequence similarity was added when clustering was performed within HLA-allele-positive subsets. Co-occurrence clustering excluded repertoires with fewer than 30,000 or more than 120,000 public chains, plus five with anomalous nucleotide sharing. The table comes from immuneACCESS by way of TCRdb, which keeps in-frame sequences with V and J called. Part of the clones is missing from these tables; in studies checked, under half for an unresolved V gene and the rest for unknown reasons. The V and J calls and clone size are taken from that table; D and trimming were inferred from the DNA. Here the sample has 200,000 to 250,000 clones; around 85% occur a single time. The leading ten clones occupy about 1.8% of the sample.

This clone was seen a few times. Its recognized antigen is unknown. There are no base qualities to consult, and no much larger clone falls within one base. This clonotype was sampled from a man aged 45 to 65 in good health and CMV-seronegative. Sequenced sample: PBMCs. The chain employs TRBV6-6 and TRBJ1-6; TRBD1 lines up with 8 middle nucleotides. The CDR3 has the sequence CASSLTGDTSPLHF. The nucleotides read TGTGCCAGCAGTTTGACAGGGGATACTTCACCCCTCCACTTT.